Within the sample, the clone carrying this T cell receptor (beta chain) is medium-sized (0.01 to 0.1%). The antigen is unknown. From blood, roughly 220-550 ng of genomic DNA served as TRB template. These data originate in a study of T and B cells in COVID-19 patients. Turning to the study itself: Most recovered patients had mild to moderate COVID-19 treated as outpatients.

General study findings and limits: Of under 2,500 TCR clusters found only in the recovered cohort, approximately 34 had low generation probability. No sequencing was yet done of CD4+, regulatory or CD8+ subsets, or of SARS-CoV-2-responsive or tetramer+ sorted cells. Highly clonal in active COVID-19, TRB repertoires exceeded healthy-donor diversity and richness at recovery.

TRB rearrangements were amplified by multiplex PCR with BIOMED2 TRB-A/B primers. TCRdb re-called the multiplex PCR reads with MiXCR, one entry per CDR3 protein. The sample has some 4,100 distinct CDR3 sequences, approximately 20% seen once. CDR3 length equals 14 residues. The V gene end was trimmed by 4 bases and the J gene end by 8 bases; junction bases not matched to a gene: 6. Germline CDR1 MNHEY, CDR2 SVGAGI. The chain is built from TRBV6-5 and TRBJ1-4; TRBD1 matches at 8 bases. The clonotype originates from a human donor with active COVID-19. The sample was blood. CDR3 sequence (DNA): TGTGCCAGCAGTTTGGGACAGGTGGGCGAAAAACTGTTTTTT. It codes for CASSLGQVGEKLFF.